This T cell receptor beta chain is from a study of shared clonotypes between healthy human individuals. Findings of the study overall: Among the subsets, naive ones generally showed larger estimated richness than memory ones.

This clone was detected once. Antigen: not known. This CDR3 comprises 16 residues. CDR1 is SGHVS, CDR2 FQNEAQ, per germline. V shed 4 bases and J 7 bases; nucleotides not matched to a gene: 7. CD45RO-negative CD8 cells positively selected for CCR7 made up the naive population, which excluded terminally differentiated effector memory CD45RA+ cells. The repertoire was sequenced with immunoSEQ multiplex PCR; TCRdb's copy has only in-frame clones and lacks some. The sample lists hundreds of thousands of clones, 95% to 96% occurring once. V and J are TRBV7-8 and TRBJ2-2, with 12 bases that match TRBD2. The receptor's source is a woman aged 25 to 39 in good health. Sequences were obtained from naive CD8+ T cells sorted from blood. CDR3 region: CASSSRLAGVVGELFF. DNA of the CDR3: TGTGCCAGCAGCTCCAGACTAGCGGGAGTTGTCGGGGAGCTGTTTTTT.